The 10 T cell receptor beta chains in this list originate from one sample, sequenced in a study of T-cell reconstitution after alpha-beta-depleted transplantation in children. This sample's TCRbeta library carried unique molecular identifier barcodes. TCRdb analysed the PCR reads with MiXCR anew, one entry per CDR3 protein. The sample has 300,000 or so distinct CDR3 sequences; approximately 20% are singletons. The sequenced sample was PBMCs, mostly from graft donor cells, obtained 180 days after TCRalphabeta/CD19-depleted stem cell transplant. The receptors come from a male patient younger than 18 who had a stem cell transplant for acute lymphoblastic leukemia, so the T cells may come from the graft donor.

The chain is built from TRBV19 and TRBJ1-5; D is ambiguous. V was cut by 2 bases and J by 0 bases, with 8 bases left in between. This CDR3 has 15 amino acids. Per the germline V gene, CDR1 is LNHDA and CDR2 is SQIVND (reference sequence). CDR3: CASSIFRGSNQPQHF. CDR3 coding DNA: TGTGCCAGTAGTATATTCCGGGGTAGCAATCAGCCCCAGCATTTT.

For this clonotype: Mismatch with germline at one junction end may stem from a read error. DNA for the CDR3: TGTCCCAGCCGTTCCCGGGGGGAAAGGGGCTACACCTTC. The encoded protein is CPSRSRGERGYTF. The J gene is TRBJ1-2, the V gene TRBV7-6, with D tentatively TRBD1 (5 bases). This CDR3 region has 13 residues. CDR1 and CDR2 (germline): SGHVS, FNYEAQ.

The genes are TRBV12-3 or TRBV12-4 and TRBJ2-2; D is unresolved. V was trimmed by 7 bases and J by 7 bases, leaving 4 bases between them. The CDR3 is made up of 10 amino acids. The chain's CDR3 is CASKGGELFF. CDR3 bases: TGTGCCAGCAAGGGCGGGGAGCTGTTTTTT.

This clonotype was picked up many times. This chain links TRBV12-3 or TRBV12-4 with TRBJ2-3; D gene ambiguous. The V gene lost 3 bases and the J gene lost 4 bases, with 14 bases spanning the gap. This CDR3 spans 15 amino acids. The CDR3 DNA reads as TGTGCCAGCAGTTTGTCAGGTCAGCCTCCAGATACGCAGTATTTT. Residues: CASSLSGQPPDTQYF.

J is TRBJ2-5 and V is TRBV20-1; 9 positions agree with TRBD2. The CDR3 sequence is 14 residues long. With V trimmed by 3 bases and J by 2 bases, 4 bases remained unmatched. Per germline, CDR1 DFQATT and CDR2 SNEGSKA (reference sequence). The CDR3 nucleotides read TGCAGTGCTAGGAGACTAGCGGTACAAGAGACCCAGTACTTC. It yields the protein CSARRLAVQETQYF.

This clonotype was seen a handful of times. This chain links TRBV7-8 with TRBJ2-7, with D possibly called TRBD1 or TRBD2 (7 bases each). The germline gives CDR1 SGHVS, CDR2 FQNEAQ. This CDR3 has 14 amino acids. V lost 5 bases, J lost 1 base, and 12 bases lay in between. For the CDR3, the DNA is TGTGCCAGCAGCCCAGGGGGGGATTCCTACGAGCAGTACTTC. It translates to CASSPGGDSYEQYF. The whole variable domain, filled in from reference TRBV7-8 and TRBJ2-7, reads GAGVSQSPRYKVAKRGQDVALRCDPISGHVSLFWYQQALGQGPEFLTYFQNEAQLDKSGLPSDRFFAERPEGSVSTLKIQRTQQEDSAVYLCASSPGGDSYEQYFGPGTRLTVT.

This chain's CDR3 is CASRPAGSQPLGSYEQYF. CDR3 in DNA: TGTGCCAGCAGGCCCGCAGGGTCGCAACCCCTCGGATCCTACGAGCAGTACTTC. V gene TRBV2 combines with J gene TRBJ2-7; D might be TRBD1 (5 bases). Trimming shortened V by 6 bases and J by 1 base, and 25 bases separated the two germline ends. Germline V lookup: CDR1 SNHLY, CDR2 FYNNEI. The CDR3 sequence is 18 residues long.

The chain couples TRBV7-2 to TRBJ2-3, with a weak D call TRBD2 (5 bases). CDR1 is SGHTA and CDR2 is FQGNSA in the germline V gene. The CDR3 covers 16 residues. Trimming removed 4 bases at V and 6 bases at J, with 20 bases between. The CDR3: CASSSPLLGRTDTQYF. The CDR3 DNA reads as TGTGCCAGCAGCTCGCCCTTACTAGGACGTACGGATACGCAGTATTTT.

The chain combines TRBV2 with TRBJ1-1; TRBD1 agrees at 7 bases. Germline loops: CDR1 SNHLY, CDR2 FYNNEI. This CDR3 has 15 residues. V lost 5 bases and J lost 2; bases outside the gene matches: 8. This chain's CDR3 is CASSHVRGLNTEAFF. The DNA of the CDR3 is TGTGCCAGCAGTCATGTCAGGGGGTTAAACACTGAAGCTTTCTTT.

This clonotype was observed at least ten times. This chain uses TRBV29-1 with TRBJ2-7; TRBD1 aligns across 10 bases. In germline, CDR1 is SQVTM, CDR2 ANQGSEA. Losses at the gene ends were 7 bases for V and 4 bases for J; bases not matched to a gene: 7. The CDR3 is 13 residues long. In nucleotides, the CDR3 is TGCAGCGCAGTCCGGGACAGGGGATACGAGCAGTACTTC. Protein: CSAVRDRGYEQYF.